This TCR beta chain was captured by sequencing in a study of post-analysis software for immune sequencing data. Across the whole study: Patients with relapsing-remitting, secondary progressive and progressive-relapsing multiple sclerosis courses were all represented.

Germline CDR1 is SGHRS and CDR2 is YFSETQ. V lost 4 bases and J lost 4; bases outside the gene matches: 5. CDR3 length equals 14 residues. Findings and caveats of the study: F-measure co-clustering was strong for batch-matched samples. The normalized Chao1 diversity of multiple sclerosis patients was significantly lower than that of controls. Comparison of patients with controls showed about 5 TRBV segments more frequent in patients, TRBV5-6, TRBV5-1 and TRBV20-1 among them.

Prepared libraries of TCR beta cDNA carried unique molecular identifiers. MiXCR was run by TCRdb on the PCR reads, yielding one entry per CDR3 protein. The sample lists about 200,000 distinct CDR3 sequences, 25% to 35% occurring once. The sample holds a few counts of this clonotype. Its target is not known. The source is a girl under 18 with multiple sclerosis. V gene TRBV5-1 combines with J gene TRBJ1-1, with 9 nucleotides matching TRBD1. The sample comprised blood. The CDR3: CASSTQGAFTEAFF. The CDR3 DNA is TGCGCCAGCAGCACACAGGGGGCTTTCACTGAAGCTTTCTTT.